This is a list of T cell receptor beta chains from one sample in a study of human T cells and chemical hapten exposure. MiXCR, applied by TCRdb to the RACE reads, yields one record per CDR3 protein. There are roughly 180,000 distinct CDR3 sequences in the sample; more than 20% occur only once, and 6% to 8% lies in the top ten. Sequencing used whole blood, obtained in connection with sensitization to the hapten diphenylcyclopropenone (DPC). The receptors were gathered from a woman between 50 and 59 years old with alopecia areata. Some clones in this sample may be carry-over from other donors' samples. Both conserved end residues are part of each CDR3. The D gene is left open where the match is weak. Expanded clones get a size class; other rows say once, few or many, or leave the size out.

>NA|TRBJ1-1|TRBD1|TRBV29-1
CSVGTGASNTEAFF
TGCAGCGTTGGCACAGGGGCCTCGAACACTGAAGCTTTCTTT
>few|TRBJ2-3|NA|TRBV10-2
CASSDPSLATDTQYF
TGCGCCAGCAGTGACCCTAGCCTAGCGACAGATACGCAGTATTTT
>NA|TRBJ2-7|NA|TRBV5-6
CASSFPGQRYEQYF
TGTGCCAGCAGCTTCCCGGGACAAAGATACGAGCAGTACTTC
>few|TRBJ2-1|NA|TRBV20-1
CSAYDFEQFF
TGCAGTGCTTATGATTTTGAGCAGTTCTTC
>few|TRBJ2-1|TRBD2|TRBV20-1
CSARDSSSGRSGYDEQFF
TGCAGTGCTAGAGATTCTAGCAGCGGGAGGTCCGGGTACGATGAGCAGTTCTTC
>NA|TRBJ2-3|TRBD2|TRBV15
CATSPGGAGYTDTQYF
TGCGCCACCAGCCCCGGGGGGGCAGGGTACACAGATACGCAGTATTTT
>few|TRBJ1-1|TRBD1|TRBV5-1
CASSTSTGMTEAFF
TGCGCCAGCAGCACCTCGACAGGGATGACTGAAGCTTTCTTT
>NA|TRBJ1-2|TRBD1|TRBV29-1
CSVEGGTGSHGYTF
TGCAGCGTTGAAGGAGGGACAGGCTCTCATGGCTACACCTTC
>NA|TRBJ2-6|NA|TRBV12-3/TRBV12-4
CASSLRPLSGAGANVLTF
TGTGCCAGCAGTTTACGGCCCCTTTCGGGGGCCGGGGCCAACGTCCTGACTTTC
>few|TRBJ1-2|NA|TRBV7-8
CASSLAWEDYGYTF
TGTGCCAGCAGCTTAGCCTGGGAGGACTATGGCTACACCTTC
>few|TRBJ1-2|TRBD1|TRBV7-9
CASSLAGTGRGYTF
TGTGCCAGCAGCTTAGCCGGGACAGGGCGCGGCTACACCTTC
>NA|TRBJ1-1|NA|TRBV5-1
CASSENPGSGAFF
TGCGCCAGCAGCGAAAACCCCGGCAGCGGAGCTTTCTTT
>NA|TRBJ2-3|NA|TRBV7-9
CASRQKDKDTQYF
TGTGCCAGCAGACAAAAGGACAAAGATACGCAGTATTTT
>many|TRBJ2-7|NA|TRBV5-1
CASSLVGVRSEQYF
TGCGCCAGCAGCTTGGTCGGGGTGAGGAGCGAGCAGTACTTC
>NA|TRBJ1-2|NA|TRBV7-2
CASSPRTTGYTF
TGTGCCAGCAGTCCGAGGACGACGGGCTACACCTTC
>few|TRBJ1-5|NA|TRBV15
CATSRDRRINQPQHF
TGTGCCACCAGCAGAGATCGACGGATCAATCAGCCCCAGCATTTT
>many|TRBJ2-3|NA|TRBV7-8
CASSPGSDSHTDTQYF
TGTGCCAGCAGCCCGGGGTCCGACAGTCACACAGATACGCAGTATTTT
>NA|TRBJ1-4|NA|TRBV14
CASSPDREKLFF
TGTGCCAGCAGCCCTGACAGAGAAAAACTGTTTTTT
>many|TRBJ1-1|NA|TRBV10-3
CAISEWGRTEAFF
TGTGCCATCAGTGAATGGGGGAGGACTGAAGCTTTCTTT
>few|TRBJ1-1|NA|TRBV2
CASSEARAFF
TGTGCCAGCAGTGAAGCGAGGGCTTTCTTT
>few|TRBJ2-1|NA|TRBV15
CATSRDSSVHNEQFF
TGTGCCACCAGCAGAGACTCTAGCGTCCACAATGAGCAGTTCTTC
>few|TRBJ2-1|TRBD1|TRBV24-1
CATSDLTAAGGEQFF
TGTGCCACCAGTGATTTGACAGCGGCAGGGGGAGAGCAGTTCTTC
>few|TRBJ1-1|NA|TRBV18
CASSPIRNTEAFF
TGTGCCAGCTCACCGATCAGGAACACTGAAGCTTTCTTT
>few|TRBJ2-1|NA|TRBV5-1
CASSWPENEQFF
TGCGCCAGCAGCTGGCCGGAGAATGAGCAGTTCTTC
>NA|TRBJ1-3|NA|TRBV12-3/TRBV12-4
CASSVSSGNTIYF
TGTGCCAGCTCGGTTAGCTCTGGAAACACCATATATTTT
>few|TRBJ2-7|TRBD2|TRBV7-8
CASSLAGLAGWDSSYEQYF
TGTGCCAGCAGCTTAGCGGGACTAGCGGGCTGGGATAGCTCCTACGAGCAGTACTTC
>few|TRBJ1-4|NA|TRBV6-1
CASSGFATNEKLFF
TGTGCCAGCAGTGGATTCGCAACTAATGAAAAACTGTTTTTT
>NA|TRBJ2-1|NA|TRBV24-1
CATSEGGRSWNEQFF
TGTGCCACCAGTGAGGGCGGAAGGTCTTGGAATGAGCAGTTCTTC
>many|TRBJ2-2|TRBD2|TRBV29-1
CSAGTSGSITGELFF
TGCAGCGCCGGGACTAGCGGATCAATCACCGGGGAGCTGTTTTTT
>few|TRBJ2-1|NA|TRBV5-4
CASSLAGLGGIYNEQFF
TGTGCCAGCAGCTTGGCCGGGCTAGGGGGTATCTACAATGAGCAGTTCTTC
>few|TRBJ2-7|NA|TRBV14
CASSQDLQGYEQYF
TGTGCCAGCAGCCAAGATCTTCAGGGCTACGAGCAGTACTTC
>NA|TRBJ1-2|NA|TRBV3-1
CASSQGAGWHGYTF
TGTGCCAGCAGCCAAGGGGCAGGGTGGCATGGCTACACCTTC
>NA|TRBJ2-1|TRBD1|TRBV2
CASTEFQGVEQFF
TGTGCCAGCACCGAGTTTCAGGGGGTTGAGCAGTTCTTC
>NA|TRBJ2-7|NA|TRBV5-1
CASSQGSSSYEQYF
TGCGCCAGCAGCCAAGGGTCCTCGTCCTACGAGCAGTACTTC
>NA|TRBJ2-7|NA|TRBV27
CASSPSGLDGYEQYF
TGTGCCAGCAGTCCGTCGGGACTCGACGGCTACGAGCAGTACTTC
>NA|TRBJ1-2|NA|TRBV2
CASSDRLVYGYTF
TGTGCCAGCAGTGACAGGCTTGTCTATGGCTACACCTTC
>NA|TRBJ1-2|TRBD1|TRBV29-1
CSVDGTGTNYGYTF
TGCAGCGTGGACGGGACAGGGACTAACTATGGCTACACCTTC